Below, 24 T cell receptor beta chains from the same sample are listed, as sequenced in a study of T cell responses to AZD1222 COVID-19 vaccine. The repertoire was sequenced with immunoSEQ multiplex PCR; TCRdb's copy has only in-frame clones and lacks some. Among 150,000 to 200,000 clones listed, roughly 92% were seen once. This specimen consisted of peripheral blood, obtained 28 days after the second AZD1222 dose. These receptors were taken from an adult who received the AZD1222 COVID-19 vaccine.

The chain combines TRBV5-4 with TRBJ2-3; D gene uncertain. The CDR3 is 17 residues long. Germline V gives CDR1 SGHNT, CDR2 YYREEE (reference sequence). Trimming shortened V by 0 bases and J by 6 bases, and 20 bases separated the two germline ends. For the CDR3, the DNA is TGTGCCAGCAGCTTGGCCTCATGGGCTTCGTCATCGGATACGCAGTATTTT. Translating it yields CASSLASWASSSDTQYF.

For the CDR3, the DNA is TGTGCCAGCAGTTTAGGTCTTCTGGCTGCATACAATGAGCAGTTCTTC. Its translation is CASSLGLLAAYNEQFF. The chain links TRBV28 to TRBJ2-1; no definite D call. Germline CDR1 MDHEN, CDR2 SYDVKM. The CDR3 length is 16 residues. V was shortened by 2 bases and J by 4 bases, with 15 bases between the two germline ends.

The chain is built from TRBV10-3 and TRBJ2-3; tentative D call: TRBD2 (7 bases). Germline V gives CDR1 ENHRY, CDR2 SYGVKD. V dropped 10 bases and J dropped 2 bases, with 16 bases sitting between them. This CDR3 comprises 14 residues. The CDR3, as DNA: TGTGCCACCGAAGCGGGGACATCCACAGATACGCAGTATTTT. Translated, it gives CATEAGTSTDTQYF.

V gene TRBV5-5 combines with J gene TRBJ2-1; no firm D call. This CDR3 has 12 amino acids. Trimming took off 2 bases at V and 6 bases at J, with 6 bases between the two ends. Germline assignment: CDR1 SGHKS and CDR2 YYEKEE (reference sequence). CDR3 sequence reads: CASSFLSNEQFF. The CDR3 DNA reads as TGTGCCAGCAGCTTTCTTAGCAATGAGCAGTTCTTC.

The chain recombines TRBV5-4 with TRBJ1-2; D call uncertain. CDR1 is SGHNT, CDR2 YYREEE, per germline (reference sequence). The V and J ends lost 1 base and 4 bases respectively, with 8 bases between them. The CDR3 runs to 13 residues. The CDR3 is CASSLQGPYGYTF. The CDR3 bases are TGTGCCAGCAGCTTGCAAGGGCCCTATGGCTACACCTTC. Combining the CDR3 with reference TRBV5-4 and TRBJ1-2 gives the whole variable domain ETGVTQSPTHLIKTRGQQVTLRCSSQSGHNTVSWYQQALGQGPQFIFQYYREEENGRGNFPPRFSGLQFPNYSSELNVNALELDDSALYLCASSLQGPYGYTFGSGTRLTVV.

This rearrangement joins TRBV9 to TRBJ1-5, with 9 bases matching TRBD1. Per germline, CDR1 SGDLS and CDR2 YYNGEE. The CDR3 is made up of 15 amino acids. Trimming removed 0 bases from V and 7 bases from J; junction bases left unmatched: 5. The CDR3 sequence: CASSVDDRGYQPQHF. The CDR3, as DNA: TGTGCCAGCAGCGTAGATGACAGGGGGTACCAGCCCCAGCATTTT.

A word on this clone: Within the sample, other DNA sequences also encode this same CDR3. This chain links TRBV27 with TRBJ2-5; 7 nucleotides align to TRBD1. Germline CDR1 and CDR2: MNHEY and SMNVEV (reference sequence). V dropped 7 bases and J dropped 0; count of bases not matched to a gene: 2. The CDR3 runs 13 residues. CDR3 sequence reads: CASTDRDQETQYF. In nucleotides, the CDR3 is TGTGCCAGCACCGACAGGGACCAAGAGACCCAGTACTTC.

The chain uses TRBV4-1 and TRBJ2-7; no reliable D call. The length of the CDR3 is 14 residues. In germline, CDR1 is MGHRA, CDR2 YSYEKL. Trimming cost V 0 bases and J 4 bases, with 10 bases left between them. The CDR3 DNA is TGCGCCAGCAGCCAAGATGTCAGAAAATACGAGCAGTACTTC. It is translated as CASSQDVRKYEQYF.

This chain links TRBV30 with TRBJ2-7; D is unclear. Germline V CDR1 and CDR2: GTSNPN, SVGIG (reference sequence). V was pared by 1 base and J by 6 bases, with 13 bases between. The CDR3 covers 13 residues. The CDR3 here is CAWSALLPGEQYF. As DNA, the CDR3 is TGTGCCTGGAGTGCACTACTCCCAGGCGAGCAGTACTTC.

The rearrangement uses TRBV4-1 and TRBJ2-7, with unresolved D. The V gene lost 0 bases and the J gene lost 3 bases, with 6 bases spanning the gap. This CDR3 region has 13 residues. Germline V gives CDR1 MGHRA, CDR2 YSYEKL. The CDR3 loop is CASSQEERYEQYF. The DNA of the CDR3 is TGCGCCAGCAGCCAAGAGGAACGCTACGAGCAGTACTTC.

The V call is TRBV2, the J call TRBJ2-1; no clear D gene. With 4 bases removed from V and 4 bases from J, the gap between germline ends came to 14 bases. The CDR3 is made up of 15 amino acids. The germline gives CDR1 SNHLY, CDR2 FYNNEI. Here the CDR3 reads CASSAGVGDYNEQFF. The CDR3 DNA sequence: TGTGCCAGCAGTGCTGGGGTTGGGGATTACAATGAGCAGTTCTTC.

Here the CDR3 reads CASSLWSALVYEQYF. The CDR3 nucleotides read TGTGCCAGCAGCTTATGGAGCGCCCTGGTTTACGAGCAGTACTTC. The V gene is TRBV13, the J gene TRBJ2-7; D unclear. This CDR3 is built from 15 residues. The V and J ends lost 2 bases and 4 bases respectively, with 15 bases between them. CDR1 PRHDT and CDR2 FYEKMQ come from the germline V gene (reference sequence).

The chain has TRBV30 and TRBJ1-4; 7 nucleotides line up with TRBD1. CDR1 GTSNPN and CDR2 SVGIG come from the germline V gene (reference sequence). The CDR3 is 13 residues long. V lost 8 bases, J lost 8 bases, and 11 bases stayed unmatched. CDR3 loop: CAGLDRVGEKLFF. The CDR3 nucleotides are TGTGCCGGCCTAGACAGGGTGGGAGAAAAACTGTTTTTT.

The chain uses TRBV30 and TRBJ2-2; no clear D gene. The germline V and J ends were trimmed by 5 bases and 4 bases, with 17 bases remaining between them. Germline assignment: CDR1 GTSNPN and CDR2 SVGIG (reference sequence). This CDR3 is 15 amino acids long. CDR3 nucleotides: TGTGCCTGGTCAATCGCGAACCTGGTCACCGGGGAGCTGTTTTTT. Translating it yields CAWSIANLVTGELFF.

The chain links TRBV7-2 to TRBJ1-2; TRBD1 is a possible D gene (5 bases). Germline V gene lookup returns CDR1 SGHTA and CDR2 FQGNSA. Trimming stripped 2 bases from V and 7 bases from J, with 11 bases between. The CDR3 loop spans 13 amino acids. The chain's CDR3 is CASSLTREGGYTF. CDR3 DNA sequence: TGTGCCAGCAGCTTAACCAGGGAAGGTGGCTACACCTTC.

The chain combines TRBV18 with TRBJ1-2, with 9 bases identical to TRBD1. From germline, CDR1 is KGHSH and CDR2 LQKENI. CDR3 size: 15 residues. Unmatched junction bases numbered 7, after V lost 0 bases and J lost 8 bases. This CDR3 is CASSPPGDRADGYTF. The CDR3 bases are TGTGCCAGCTCACCACCAGGGGACAGGGCAGACGGCTACACCTTC.

The rearrangement links TRBV5-1 to TRBJ1-6; D is perhaps TRBD1 (6 bases). Germline-derived CDR1 and CDR2 are SGHRS and YFSETQ. Trimming took off 1 base at V and 10 bases at J, with 12 bases between the two ends. The CDR3 spans 14 residues. This CDR3 reads CASSLRSGESPLHF. CDR3 coding DNA: TGCGCCAGCAGCTTGAGGTCAGGGGAATCACCCCTCCACTTT.

This clone occurred once. The gene calls are TRBV5-1 and TRBJ2-1, with D maybe TRBD2 (6 bases). CDR3 size: 15 residues. V dropped 0 bases and J dropped 5 bases, with 12 bases sitting between them. Germline V gene lookup returns CDR1 SGHRS and CDR2 YFSETQ. CDR3 amino acids: CASSLDGSSHNEQFF. The CDR3 nucleotides read TGCGCCAGCAGCTTGGACGGGAGCAGCCACAATGAGCAGTTCTTC.

This rearrangement joins TRBV7-2 to TRBJ1-2; D perhaps matches TRBD1 (6 bases). The CDR3 is 16 amino acids. Germline lookup yields CDR1 SGHTA and CDR2 FQGNSA. With 8 bases removed from V and 6 bases from J, the gap between germline ends came to 25 bases. The CDR3 region is CASRNAMDRLTDGYTF. CDR3 sequence (DNA): TGTGCCAGCCGCAATGCGATGGACAGATTAACTGATGGCTACACCTTC. Combining the CDR3 with reference TRBV7-2 and TRBJ1-2 gives the whole variable domain GAGVSQSPSNKVTEKGKDVELRCDPISGHTALYWYRQSLGQGLEFLIYFQGNSAPDKSGLPSDRFSAERTGGSVSTLTIQRTQQEDSAVYLCASRNAMDRLTDGYTFGSGTRLTVV.

The chain links TRBV25-1 to TRBJ2-7, with 9 positions matching TRBD1. V was clipped by 4 bases and J by 4 bases; unmatched bases: 5. CDR3 length: 14 amino acids. Per the germline V gene, CDR1 is MGHDK and CDR2 is SYGVNS. In DNA, the CDR3 is TGTGCCAGCAGTGTGGGGACAGGGCGGTACGAGCAGTACTTC. As protein: CASSVGTGRYEQYF.

The chain employs TRBV11-2 and TRBJ2-1; 7 nucleotides agree with TRBD1. In germline, CDR1 is SGHAT, CDR2 FQNNGV. CDR3 length: 14 residues. Unmatched junction bases numbered 4, after V lost 6 bases and J lost 2 bases. The DNA for the CDR3 is TGTGCCAGCAGATTGACAGGGACCTACAATGAGCAGTTCTTC. Translation: CASRLTGTYNEQFF.

The chain joins TRBV3-1 (or the pseudogene TRBV3-2) to TRBJ2-2; D remains ambiguous. The germline gives CDR1 LGHDT, CDR2 YNNKEL (reference sequence). The CDR3 covers 14 residues. Trimming removed 6 bases from V and 2 bases from J, with 10 bases in between. The CDR3 loop reads CASRWTVNTGELFF. DNA for the CDR3: TGTGCCAGCAGGTGGACGGTTAACACCGGGGAGCTGTTTTTT.

V and J are TRBV28 and TRBJ1-2; weak D call: TRBD1 (6 bases). V dropped 8 bases and J dropped 2 bases, with 15 bases sitting between them. Germline values: CDR1 MDHEN, CDR2 SYDVKM. This CDR3 contains 14 residues. The CDR3 nucleotides are TGTGCCAGCGGACGCCATGGGGGCAACTATGGCTACACCTTC. Translating gives CASGRHGGNYGYTF.

The rearrangement uses TRBV5-1 and TRBJ1-1, with unresolved D. This CDR3 has 14 residues. The V and J ends lost 6 bases and 4 bases respectively, with 16 bases between them. From germline, CDR1 is SGHRS and CDR2 YFSETQ. CDR3 sequence reads: CASTLDLERTEAFF. The CDR3, as DNA: TGCGCCAGCACCCTGGACTTGGAACGCACTGAAGCTTTCTTT. The full variable domain, rest sourced from reference TRBV5-1 and TRBJ1-1, is KAGVTQTPRYLIKTRGQQVTLSCSPISGHRSVSWYQQTPGQGLQFLFEYFSETQRNKGNFPGRFSGRQFSNSRSEMNVSTLELGDSALYLCASTLDLERTEAFFGQGTRLTVV.